This TCR delta chain was documented in a study of gammadelta T cells in human blood (dated by TCRdb to 2018 to 2020). The study at large found these results: According to the study, polyclonal expansion of innate gamma-delta T cells right after birth appeared to be driven by microbial exposure.

The CDR3 holds 14 amino acids from the cysteine to the phenylalanine. Of all the DNA, just the CDR3 is kept, 42 bases in frame from base 1. CDR1 GEAIGNYY and CDR2 EKD were looked up in the germline V gene. Libraries came from RT-PCR. TCRdb names Illumina MiSeq as the instrument used. Public reads were reanalyzed in TCRdb with CATT, and rows carrying the same DNA were merged afterwards. The sample profile shows several hundred delta-chain clones; around 53% of them were found once. Around 35% of the sample comes from the top ten. As regards this clone: Its antigen has not been determined. This probably arose from a read error, given a far larger clone one base away.

The rearranged segments are TRDV2 and TRDJ2, and 10 bases in between align with TRDD3. The sequence was obtained from a human donor. The source material was Vgamma9Vdelta2 gamma-delta T cells from infant blood. The CDR3 protein: CARDILGDTAQLFF. The sequenced DNA is TGTGCCCGTGACATACTGGGGGATACAGCACAACTCTTCTTT.